The source of this T cell receptor (beta chain) is a study of graft-versus-host responses after intestinal transplantation. In the study overall: Anti-thymocyte globulin induction, then tacrolimus and steroids for approximately 3 years, went to all recipients. Study findings and constraints: Recipient marrow showed GvH clones, some seen first in ileum or blood. With peak circulating GvH clone levels came an association with early post-transplant HvG declines.

Comments on this clone: Its antigen remains unknown.

V lost 8 bases and J 0 bases, leaving 14 bases between the germline ends. Germline V gene sequence: CDR1 MNHNS, CDR2 SASEGT. This CDR3 comprises 14 residues. The table came from immunoSEQ multiplex PCR; TCRdb's copy has only in-frame clones and leaves some out. The data hold over 100,000 clones, with approximately 92% observed a single time. The source is a human donor who was the organ donor for an intestinal transplant. Source: unstimulated CD4+ T cells sorted from spleen or lymph node cells, taken before transplant. The gene calls are TRBV6-1 and TRBJ2-7; D might be TRBD1 (6 bases). The CDR3 nucleotides are TGTGCCAGCTCCGGGACACCTACCTCCTACGAGCAGTACTTC. The encoded protein is CASSGTPTSYEQYF.